This TCR beta chain was sequenced in a study of cytomegalovirus exposure and HLA in healthy donors. Details on this clone: The antigen is not known.

Study-wide results and limits: It was in a later analysis that TCR association rates were seen to vary by HLA locus, highest for DRB1 and lowest for HLA-C. A link between a missense DCLRE1C variant and TCR beta V- and J-gene trimming emerged from a later analysis.

PCR was performed using 60 Vbeta and 13 Jbeta primers. Here immunoSEQ multiplex PCR was the method, and the copy in TCRdb shows in-frame clones only, minus some. The sample's table shows 95,000 to 150,000 clones. V was pared by 0 bases and J by 8 bases, with 3 bases of the junction left unmatched. Germline CDR1 and CDR2: MGHRA and YSYEKL. The CDR3 length is 15 residues. The V gene is TRBV4-1, the J gene TRBJ1-4; 10 nucleotides agree with TRBD1. Sequences were obtained from PBMCs. This sequence was found in a young man in good health and CMV-seronegative. The CDR3 coding sequence is TGCGCCAGCAGCCAAGATGACAGGGGGCGGGAAAAACTGTTTTTT. Amino acid sequence: CASSQDDRGREKLFF.